Listed here are 9 T cell receptor beta chains from one sample, sequenced in a study of T cells in Graves' hyperthyroidism and ophthalmopathy. Amplification targeted TCR beta CDR3 regions from RNA transcripts. During a first-round RT-PCR of the TCR CDR3, the HTBI primer set was used. TCRdb re-called the multiplex PCR reads through MiXCR, storing one row per CDR3 protein. The sample lists 400,000 to 600,000 distinct CDR3 sequences, more than 20% occurring once. Sequencing input: blood. These receptor sequences come from a man in his late teens or twenties with Graves' hyperthyroidism.

Comment on this clonotype: Compared with germline, one end of the junction differs, possibly owing to a read error. The CDR3 spells CAISIGLNTEAFF. The DNA of the CDR3 is TGTGCCATCAGTATAGGCCTGAACACTGAAGCTTTCTTT. V gene TRBV2 combines with J gene TRBJ1-1; D is unclear. This CDR3 contains 13 residues. Germline-derived CDR1 and CDR2 are SNHLY and FYNNEI.

This sequence joins TRBV19 and TRBJ1-5, with TRBD1 matching over 7 bases. The V gene end was trimmed by 6 bases and the J gene end by 10 bases; junction bases not matched to a gene: 9. Germline CDR1 LNHDA, CDR2 SQIVND (reference sequence). The CDR3 is 13 amino acids. As DNA, the CDR3 is TGTGCCAGTAGATTACAGGGGCCGGGACCCCAGCATTTT. Translation: CASRLQGPGPQHF.

This chain connects TRBV12-3 or TRBV12-4 to TRBJ2-7, with D possibly being TRBD2 (6 bases). The V end lost 2 bases, the J end lost 2 bases, and 13 bases lay between the germline ends. This CDR3 is 15 amino acids long. CDR3 region: CASSLRWDLAYEQYF. The CDR3 DNA reads as TGTGCCAGCAGTTTACGTTGGGACTTGGCCTACGAGCAGTACTTC.

This clonotype was recorded many times. The rearrangement joins TRBV10-3 to TRBJ2-2, with D perhaps matching TRBD2 (5 bases). Germline V CDR1 and CDR2: ENHRY, SYGVKD. Trimming took 5 bases from V and 7 from J, leaving 11 bases between them. The CDR3 totals 13 residues. The CDR3 loop is CAISRGIGGELFF. The CDR3 DNA reads TGTGCCATCAGTCGGGGAATCGGCGGGGAGCTGTTTTTT.

This clonotype was observed many times. The rearrangement uses TRBV6-1 and TRBJ1-3; unclear D gene. The CDR3 runs to 15 residues. Between the trimmed V and J ends, which lost 4 bases and 0 bases, there was a span of 10 bases. CDR1 is MNHNS, CDR2 SASEGT, per germline. DNA for the CDR3: TGTGCCAGCAGTGTGGACCGAACCTCTGGAAACACCATATATTTT. Amino acid sequence: CASSVDRTSGNTIYF.

The chain carries TRBV28 and TRBJ2-7, with 11 bases fitting TRBD2. Germline V lookup: CDR1 MDHEN, CDR2 SYDVKM. The CDR3 contains 15 residues. V lost 6 bases to trimming and J lost 4 bases; unmatched junction nucleotides: 8. The DNA of the CDR3 is TGTGCCAGCAGAAAACCAGGACTAGCGGGTTACGAGCAGTACTTC. Translating gives CASRKPGLAGYEQYF.

The table lists this clonotype with many counts. The chain combines TRBV4-1 with TRBJ1-2, with a tentative D call TRBD1 (6 bases). This CDR3 has 13 amino acids. V lost 3 bases, J lost 8 bases, and 13 bases lay in between. Germline CDR1 MGHRA, CDR2 YSYEKL. The CDR3 DNA is TGCGCCAGCAGCCAGGCGACAGGACGAGGCTACACCTTC. This translates into CASSQATGRGYTF.

A few counts support this clonotype. Being one base from a much bigger clone, this may be a read error. The chain couples TRBV7-9 to TRBJ1-2; 7 nucleotides match TRBD1. The V gene's germline CDR1 is SEHNR and CDR2 FQNEAQ (reference sequence). CDR3 length: 13 residues. CDR3 sequence reads: CVSSLEGGGGYTF. As DNA, the CDR3 is TGTGTCAGCAGCTTAGAAGGGGGCGGAGGCTACACCTTC.

Many counts were recorded for this clonotype. This rearrangement joins TRBV2 to TRBJ2-6; a weak D match, TRBD1 (7 bases). V was pared by 6 bases and J by 16 bases, with 13 bases between. This CDR3 region has 11 residues. Per germline, CDR1 SNHLY and CDR2 FYNNEI. The CDR3 sequence is CASREGQRLTF. CDR3 in DNA: TGTGCCAGCAGGGAGGGACAGAGGCTGACTTTC.